The rows below give T cell receptor beta chains drawn from one sample of a study of cytomegalovirus exposure and HLA in healthy donors. Assay used: immunoSEQ multiplex PCR; TCRdb lists only in-frame clones, some missing. The table includes about 99,000 clones, over 75% detected once. Sequenced input: PBMCs. These TCRs come from a young woman in good health and CMV-seropositive. The conserved cysteine and the conserved F or W are not part of the CDR3 here. The D gene is left open where the match is weak.

J gene	D gene	V gene	CDR3 protein
TRBJ2-4	-	TRBV5-4	ASSFPGGDIQY
TRBJ1-2	-	TRBV5-1	ASSLVPGSRGYT
TRBJ1-1	-	TRBV6-1	ASRAQGNTEAF
TRBJ2-1	-	TRBV6-6	ASLRVNEQF
TRBJ2-7	TRBD2	TRBV7-9	ASSWTSGSYEQY
TRBJ2-1	-	TRBV6-1	ASSVSRSAQGEQF
TRBJ2-1	-	TRBV4-2	ASSQDSSRNEQF
TRBJ1-3	TRBD1	TRBV5-1	ASSEGQGTLGNTIY
TRBJ2-3	-	TRBV7-3	ARAAKRALGDTQY
TRBJ1-1	-	TRBV5-1	ASSLVQGESMNTEAF
TRBJ1-1	TRBD1	TRBV19	ASSTNPRDRDTEAF